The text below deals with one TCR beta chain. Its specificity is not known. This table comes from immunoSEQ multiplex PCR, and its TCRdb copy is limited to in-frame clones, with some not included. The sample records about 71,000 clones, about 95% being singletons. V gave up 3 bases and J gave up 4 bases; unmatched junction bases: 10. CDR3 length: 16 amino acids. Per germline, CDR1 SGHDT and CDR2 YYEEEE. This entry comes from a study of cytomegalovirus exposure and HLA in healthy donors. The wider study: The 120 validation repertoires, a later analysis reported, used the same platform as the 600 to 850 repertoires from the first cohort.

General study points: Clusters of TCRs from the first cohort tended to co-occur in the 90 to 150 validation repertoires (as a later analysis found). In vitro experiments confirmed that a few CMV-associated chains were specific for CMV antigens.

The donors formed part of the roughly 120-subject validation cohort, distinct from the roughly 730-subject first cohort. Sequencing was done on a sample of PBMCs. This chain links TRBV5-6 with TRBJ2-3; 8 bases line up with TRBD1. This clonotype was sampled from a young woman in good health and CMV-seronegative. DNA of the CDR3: TGTGCCAGCAGCTGGTTGGACAGGGAGGAGGCAGATACGCAGTATTTT. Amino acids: CASSWLDREEADTQYF.